This T cell receptor (beta chain) was recorded in a study of shared clonotypes between healthy human individuals. Study background: Each donor's CD8 memory used one plate, CD8 naive two, each CD4 subset three. Study results and caveats: Naive subsets, compared against memory subsets, generally had larger estimated richness values.

Trimming stripped 5 bases from V and 3 bases from J, with 14 bases between. The CDR3 consists of 15 residues. Germline CDR1 reads SNHLY; CDR2 reads FYNNEI. As regards this clone: As yet, its antigen is unknown.

TCRdb's copy holds only in-frame clones and misses some; the assay was immunoSEQ multiplex PCR. The sample lists fewer than 2.5 million clones, under 95% seen once, with about 0.34% in the top ten. The clonotype comes from a man between 18 and 35 years old in good health. Some clones in this sample may be carry-over from other donors' samples. The sample was naive CD4+ T cells from PBMCs. Subset meaning: CD45RA+ positively selected. The chain has TRBV2 and TRBJ1-5, with D possibly being TRBD1 (6 bases). The CDR3 protein is CASSYREWVNQPQHF. DNA for the CDR3: TGTGCCAGCAGTTACAGGGAGTGGGTCAATCAGCCCCAGCATTTT.